This T cell receptor beta chain appears in the sequencing data of a study of beta chain features in type 1 diabetes. About the research overall: Cell yields, gender and age were comparable in patients and healthy donors. Findings and limits, study-wide: A cDNA-based sequencing approach could over-represent cells with high TCR expression. Moderate but significant shortening of TCRB CDR3s was recorded in all four CD4+ subsets from Type 1 diabetes patients.

Turning to this clone: Antigen specificity is unknown.

Expressed TCRB transcripts were sequenced after all isolated RNA was converted to cDNA. The assay was immunoSEQ multiplex PCR, and TCRdb's table has in-frame clones only and misses some. This table holds about 660,000 clones, 11% to 15% found once. Sorted populations all had greater than 95% purity. The sample taken for sequencing was naive CD4+ T cells from blood. The receptor was derived from a man aged 18 to 30 with type 1 diabetes.

The CDR3 spells CASSYGDRSYGYTF. CDR3 bases: TGTGCCAGCAGTTACGGGGACAGGTCCTATGGCTACACCTTC. J is TRBJ1-2 and V is TRBV6-6, with 8 bases that match TRBD1. The CDR3 contains 14 residues. V was pared by 2 bases and J by 4 bases, with 3 bases of the junction left unmatched. The germline V gene encodes CDR1 MNHNY and CDR2 SVGAGI (reference sequence).